This T cell receptor (beta chain) was identified during a study of shared clonotypes between healthy human individuals. As for the study in general: CD8 memory received one plate per donor, CD8 naive two, CD4 memory three and CD4 naive three.

Study-wide points: Blood was the sole source, and tissue repertoires probably differ. Generally, estimated richness proved larger in naive subsets than it did in memory subsets.

As processed by the authors: Quality scores were absent from the junction-only immunoSEQ sequences, so filtering differed. Measured with immunoSEQ multiplex PCR; TCRdb has only the in-frame clones, and not every one. V and J calls and clone size are those listed in that table; D and trimming were worked out from the DNA. Of 2 million to 2.5 million clones listed, approximately 95% are singletons. On this clone itself: Its specificity is not known.

With 4 bases removed from V and 6 bases from J, the gap between germline ends came to 18 bases. This CDR3 is built from 15 residues. Germline V lookup: CDR1 MDHEN, CDR2 SYDVKM. The V gene is TRBV28, the J gene TRBJ1-2; D gene uncertain. The sequenced sample consisted of naive CD4+ T cells sorted from blood. Specified subset: CD45RA+ positively selected. The receptor's source is a man between 18 and 35 years old in good health. The CDR3: CASSSSGRDGDGYTF. DNA for the CDR3: TGTGCCAGCAGTTCATCCGGGCGGGATGGTGATGGCTACACCTTC.